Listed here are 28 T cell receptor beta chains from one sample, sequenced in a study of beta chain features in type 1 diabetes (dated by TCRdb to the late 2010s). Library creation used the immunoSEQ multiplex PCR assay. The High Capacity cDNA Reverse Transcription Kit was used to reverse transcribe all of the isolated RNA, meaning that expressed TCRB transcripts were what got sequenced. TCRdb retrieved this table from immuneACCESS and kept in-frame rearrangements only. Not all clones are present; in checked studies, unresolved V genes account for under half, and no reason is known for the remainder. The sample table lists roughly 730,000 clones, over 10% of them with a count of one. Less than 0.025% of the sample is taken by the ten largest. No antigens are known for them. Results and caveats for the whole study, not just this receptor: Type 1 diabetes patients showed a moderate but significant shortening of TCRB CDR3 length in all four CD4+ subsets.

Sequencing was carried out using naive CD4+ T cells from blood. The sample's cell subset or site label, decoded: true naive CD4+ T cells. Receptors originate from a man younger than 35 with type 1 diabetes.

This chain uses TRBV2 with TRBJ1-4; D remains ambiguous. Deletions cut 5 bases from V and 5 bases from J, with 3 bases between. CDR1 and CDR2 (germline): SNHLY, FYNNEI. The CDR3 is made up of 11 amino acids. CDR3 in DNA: TGTGCCAGCAGTTTAAATGAAAAACTGTTTTTT. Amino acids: CASSLNEKLFF.

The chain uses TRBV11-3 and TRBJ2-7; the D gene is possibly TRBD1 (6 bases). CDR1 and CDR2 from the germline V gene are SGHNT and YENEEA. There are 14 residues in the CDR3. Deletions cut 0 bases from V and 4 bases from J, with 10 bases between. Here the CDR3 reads CASSLDWDTYEQYF. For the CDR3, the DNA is TGTGCCAGCAGCTTAGATTGGGACACTTACGAGCAGTACTTC.

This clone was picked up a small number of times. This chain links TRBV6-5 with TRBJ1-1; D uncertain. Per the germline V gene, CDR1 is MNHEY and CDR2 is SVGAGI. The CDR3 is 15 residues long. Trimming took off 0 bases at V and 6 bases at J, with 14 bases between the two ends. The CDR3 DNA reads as TGTGCCAGCAGTTACTCGATGAGGCAGATCGCTGAAGCTTTCTTT. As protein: CASSYSMRQIAEAFF.

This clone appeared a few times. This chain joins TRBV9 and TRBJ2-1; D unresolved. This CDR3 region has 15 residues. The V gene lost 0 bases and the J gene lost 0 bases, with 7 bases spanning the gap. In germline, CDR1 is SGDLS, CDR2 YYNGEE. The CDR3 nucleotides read TGTGCCAGCAGCGTAGGTGTTAGCTCCTACAATGAGCAGTTCTTC. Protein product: CASSVGVSSYNEQFF.

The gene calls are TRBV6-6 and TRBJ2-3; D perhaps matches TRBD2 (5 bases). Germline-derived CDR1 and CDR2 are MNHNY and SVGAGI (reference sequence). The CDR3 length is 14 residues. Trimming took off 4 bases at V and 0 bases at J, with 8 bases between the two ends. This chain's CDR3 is CASSSRESTDTQYF. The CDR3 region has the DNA TGTGCCAGCAGTTCCCGGGAAAGCACAGATACGCAGTATTTT.

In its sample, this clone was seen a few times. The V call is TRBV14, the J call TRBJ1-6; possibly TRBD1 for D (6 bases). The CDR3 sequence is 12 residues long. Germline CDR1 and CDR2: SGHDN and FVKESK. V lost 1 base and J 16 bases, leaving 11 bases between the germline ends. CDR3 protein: CASSQAGALLHF. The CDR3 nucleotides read TGTGCCAGCAGCCAAGCAGGGGCTCTTCTCCACTTT.

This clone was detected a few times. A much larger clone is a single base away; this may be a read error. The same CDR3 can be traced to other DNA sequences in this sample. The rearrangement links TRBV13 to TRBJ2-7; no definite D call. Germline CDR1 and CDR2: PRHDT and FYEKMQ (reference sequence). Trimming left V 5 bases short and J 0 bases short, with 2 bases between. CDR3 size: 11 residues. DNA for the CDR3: TGTGCCAGCAGCCCCTCCTACGAGCAGTACTTC. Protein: CASSPSYEQYF.

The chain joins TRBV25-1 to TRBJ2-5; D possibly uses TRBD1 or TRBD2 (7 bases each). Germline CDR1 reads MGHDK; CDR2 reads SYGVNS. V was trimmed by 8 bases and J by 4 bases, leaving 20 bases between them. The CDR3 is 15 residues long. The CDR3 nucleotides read TGTGCCAGCTCCCGAGCAGGGGGGGCAGGAGAGACCCAGTACTTC. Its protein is CASSRAGGAGETQYF. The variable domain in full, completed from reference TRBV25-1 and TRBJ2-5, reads EADIYQTPRYLVIGTGKKITLECSQTMGHDKMYWYQQDPGMELHLIHYSYGVNSTEKGDLSSESTVSRIRTEHFPLTLESARPSHTSQYLCASSRAGGAGETQYFGPGTRLLVL.

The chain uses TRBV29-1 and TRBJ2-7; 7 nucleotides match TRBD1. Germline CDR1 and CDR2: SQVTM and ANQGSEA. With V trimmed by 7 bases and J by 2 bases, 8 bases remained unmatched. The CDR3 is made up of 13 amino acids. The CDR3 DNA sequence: TGCAGCGCACTAAGGGGGCACCCCTACGAGCAGTACTTC. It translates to CSALRGHPYEQYF.

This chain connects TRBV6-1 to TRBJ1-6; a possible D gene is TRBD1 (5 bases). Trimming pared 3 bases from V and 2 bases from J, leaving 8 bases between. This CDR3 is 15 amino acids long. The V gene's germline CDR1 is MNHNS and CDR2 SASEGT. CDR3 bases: TGTGCCAGCAGTGATACGGGACCCTATAATTCACCCCTCCACTTT. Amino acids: CASSDTGPYNSPLHF.

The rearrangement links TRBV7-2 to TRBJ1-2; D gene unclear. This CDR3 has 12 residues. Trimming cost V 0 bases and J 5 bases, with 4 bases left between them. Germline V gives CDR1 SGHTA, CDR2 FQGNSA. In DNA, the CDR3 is TGTGCCAGCAGCTTAGCGGATTATGGCTACACCTTC. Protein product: CASSLADYGYTF. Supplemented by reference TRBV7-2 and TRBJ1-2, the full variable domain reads GAGVSQSPSNKVTEKGKDVELRCDPISGHTALYWYRQSLGQGLEFLIYFQGNSAPDKSGLPSDRFSAERTGGSVSTLTIQRTQQEDSAVYLCASSLADYGYTFGSGTRLTVV.

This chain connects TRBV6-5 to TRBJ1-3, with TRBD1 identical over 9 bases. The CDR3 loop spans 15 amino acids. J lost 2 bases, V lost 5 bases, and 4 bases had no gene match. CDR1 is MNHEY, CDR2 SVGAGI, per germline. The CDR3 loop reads CASSPRTGAGNTIYF. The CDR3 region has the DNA TGTGCCAGCAGTCCGCGGACAGGGGCTGGAAACACCATATATTTT.

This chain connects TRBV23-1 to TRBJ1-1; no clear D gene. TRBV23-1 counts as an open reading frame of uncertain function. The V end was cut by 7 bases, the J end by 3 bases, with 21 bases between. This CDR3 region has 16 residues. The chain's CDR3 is CASTTRVGDGDTEAFF. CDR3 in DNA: TGCGCCAGCACTACAAGGGTCGGGGATGGCGACACTGAAGCTTTCTTT.

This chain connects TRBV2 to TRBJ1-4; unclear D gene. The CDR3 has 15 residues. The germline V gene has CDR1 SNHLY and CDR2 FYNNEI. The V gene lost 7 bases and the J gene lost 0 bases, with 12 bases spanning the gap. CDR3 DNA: TGTGCCAGCAATTCCCCCGGGGCAACTAATGAAAAACTGTTTTTT. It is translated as CASNSPGATNEKLFF.

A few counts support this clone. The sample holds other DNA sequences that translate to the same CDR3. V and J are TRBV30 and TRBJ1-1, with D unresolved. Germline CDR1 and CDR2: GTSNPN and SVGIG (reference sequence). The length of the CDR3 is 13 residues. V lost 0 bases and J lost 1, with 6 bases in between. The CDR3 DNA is TGTGCCTGGAGTGTAGCTGGGAACACTGAAGCTTTCTTT. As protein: CAWSVAGNTEAFF.

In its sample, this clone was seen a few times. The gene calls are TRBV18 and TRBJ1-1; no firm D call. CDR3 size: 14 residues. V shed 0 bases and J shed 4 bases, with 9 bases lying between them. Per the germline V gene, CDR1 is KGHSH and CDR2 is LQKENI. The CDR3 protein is CASSPPWKVTEAFF. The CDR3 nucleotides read TGTGCCAGCTCACCACCTTGGAAGGTCACTGAAGCTTTCTTT.

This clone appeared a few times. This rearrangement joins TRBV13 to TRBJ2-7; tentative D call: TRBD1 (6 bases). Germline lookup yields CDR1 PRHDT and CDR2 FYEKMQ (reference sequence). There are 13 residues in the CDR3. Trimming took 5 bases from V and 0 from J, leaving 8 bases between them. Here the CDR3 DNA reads TGTGCCAGCAGCCAGGGGAGCTCCTACGAGCAGTACTTC. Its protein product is CASSQGSSYEQYF.

CDR3 region: CASSFSGVTEAFF. The DNA of the CDR3 is TGTGCCAGCAGCTTCTCAGGGGTCACTGAAGCTTTCTTT. The V call is TRBV7-6, the J call TRBJ1-1; possible D gene TRBD1, 6 bases. The CDR3 is 13 residues long. Germline lookup yields CDR1 SGHVS and CDR2 FNYEAQ. V gave up 3 bases and J gave up 4 bases, with 9 bases separating them.

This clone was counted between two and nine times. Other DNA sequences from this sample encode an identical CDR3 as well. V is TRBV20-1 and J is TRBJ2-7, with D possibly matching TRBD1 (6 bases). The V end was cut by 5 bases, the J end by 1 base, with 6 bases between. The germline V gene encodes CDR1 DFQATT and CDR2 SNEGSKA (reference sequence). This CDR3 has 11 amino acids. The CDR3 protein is CSAQGSYEQYF. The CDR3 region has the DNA TGCAGTGCTCAGGGGTCCTACGAGCAGTACTTC.

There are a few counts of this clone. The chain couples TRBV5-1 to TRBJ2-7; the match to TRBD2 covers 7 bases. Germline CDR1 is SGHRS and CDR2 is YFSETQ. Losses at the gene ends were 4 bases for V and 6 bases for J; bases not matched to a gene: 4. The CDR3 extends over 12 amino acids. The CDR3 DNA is TGCGCCAGCAGCCCGCCGGGAGGCGAGCAGTACTTC. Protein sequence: CASSPPGGEQYF.

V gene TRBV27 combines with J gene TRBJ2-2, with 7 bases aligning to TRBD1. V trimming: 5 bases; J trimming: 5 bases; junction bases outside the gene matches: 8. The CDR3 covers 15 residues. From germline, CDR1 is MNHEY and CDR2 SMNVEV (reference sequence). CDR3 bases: TGTGCCAGCAGTCCCGACAGGGTTCGGACCGGGGAGCTGTTTTTT. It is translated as CASSPDRVRTGELFF.

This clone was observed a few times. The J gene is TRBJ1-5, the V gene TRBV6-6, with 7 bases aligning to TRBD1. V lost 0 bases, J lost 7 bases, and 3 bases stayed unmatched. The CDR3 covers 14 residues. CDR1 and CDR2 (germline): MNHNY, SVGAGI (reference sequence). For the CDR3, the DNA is TGTGCCAGCAGTTACTCCTCGGACAGGCAGCCCCAGCATTTT. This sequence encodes CASSYSSDRQPQHF.

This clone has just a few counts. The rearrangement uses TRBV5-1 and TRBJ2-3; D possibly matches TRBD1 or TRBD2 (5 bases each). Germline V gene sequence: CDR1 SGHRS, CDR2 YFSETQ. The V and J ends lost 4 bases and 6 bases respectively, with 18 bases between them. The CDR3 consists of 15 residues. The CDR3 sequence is CASSPGPAEGDTQYF. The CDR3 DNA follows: TGCGCCAGCAGCCCCGGCCCAGCCGAGGGGGATACGCAGTATTTT.

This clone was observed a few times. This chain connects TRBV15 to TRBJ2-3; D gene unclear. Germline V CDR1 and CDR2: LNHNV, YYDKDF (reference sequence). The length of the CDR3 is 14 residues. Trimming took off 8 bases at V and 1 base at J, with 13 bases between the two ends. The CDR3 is CATGGRMGTDTQYF. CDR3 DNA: TGTGCCACCGGTGGAAGGATGGGCACAGATACGCAGTATTTT.

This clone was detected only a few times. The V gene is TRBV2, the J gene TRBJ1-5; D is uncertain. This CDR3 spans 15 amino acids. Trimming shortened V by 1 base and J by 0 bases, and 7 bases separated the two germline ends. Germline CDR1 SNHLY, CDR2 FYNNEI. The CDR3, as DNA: TGTGCCAGCAGTGAAGGCCAGTATAGCAATCAGCCCCAGCATTTT. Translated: CASSEGQYSNQPQHF.

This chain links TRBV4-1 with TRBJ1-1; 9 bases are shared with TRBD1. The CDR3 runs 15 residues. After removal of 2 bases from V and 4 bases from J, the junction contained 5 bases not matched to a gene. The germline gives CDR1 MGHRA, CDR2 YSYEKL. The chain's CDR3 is CASSQQTGGFTEAFF. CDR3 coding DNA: TGCGCCAGCAGCCAACAAACAGGGGGCTTCACTGAAGCTTTCTTT.

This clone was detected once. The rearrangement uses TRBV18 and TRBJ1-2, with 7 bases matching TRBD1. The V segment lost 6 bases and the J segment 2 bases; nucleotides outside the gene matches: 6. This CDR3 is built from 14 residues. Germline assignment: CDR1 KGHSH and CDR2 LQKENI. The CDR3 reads CASSIQGSNYGYTF. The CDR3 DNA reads TGTGCCAGCTCGATACAGGGGTCGAACTATGGCTACACCTTC.

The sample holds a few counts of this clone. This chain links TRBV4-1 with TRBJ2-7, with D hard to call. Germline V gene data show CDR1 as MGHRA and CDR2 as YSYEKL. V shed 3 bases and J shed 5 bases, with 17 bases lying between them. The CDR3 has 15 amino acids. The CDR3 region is CASSHIARSSNEQYF. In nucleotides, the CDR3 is TGCGCCAGCAGCCATATAGCCAGATCATCAAACGAGCAGTACTTC.